The 30 T cell receptor beta chains below were found in one sample sequenced in a study of T cell clones after liver transplantation. Assay: immunoSEQ multiplex PCR; the TCRdb copy retains only in-frame clones and omits some. The top ten hold approximately 2.5% of the sample, which has tens of thousands of clones, 90% seen once. The material sequenced was CD4+ T cells from blood, taken before liver transplant. All receptors derive from a human donor who received a liver transplant.

The V gene is TRBV4-2, the J gene TRBJ2-1, with 7 nucleotides matching TRBD2. Germline values: CDR1 LGHNA, CDR2 YNFKEQ. The junction had 3 bases not matched to a gene; V was cut back by 4 bases and J by 6 bases. The CDR3 has 13 residues. The CDR3 is CASSLQRGNEQFF. DNA for the CDR3: TGTGCCAGCAGCCTCCAGCGGGGCAATGAGCAGTTCTTC.

CDR3 nucleotide sequence: TGTGCCAGCATACTAGGGGATACGCAGTATTTT. Residues: CASILGDTQYF. V and J are TRBV5-6 and TRBJ2-3; D possibly corresponds to TRBD2 (5 bases). The CDR3 has 11 amino acids. Between the trimmed V and J ends, which lost 6 bases and 6 bases, there was a span of 8 bases. Germline V gives CDR1 SGHDT, CDR2 YYEEEE.

This clone was detected once. Here the CDR3 reads CASSLGLAATTGELFF. The CDR3 DNA sequence: TGTGCCAGCAGCTTAGGGCTAGCGGCTACAACCGGGGAGCTGTTTTTT. The chain recombines TRBV11-2 with TRBJ2-2; 7 bases align to TRBD2. CDR1 is SGHAT, CDR2 FQNNGV, per germline. V lost 1 base and J lost 5; bases outside the gene matches: 7. This CDR3 is 16 amino acids long.

The V call is TRBV5-4, the J call TRBJ1-3; D not certain. Trimming left V 4 bases short and J 0 bases short, with 11 bases between. Germline-derived CDR1 and CDR2 are SGHNT and YYREEE (reference sequence). The CDR3 extends over 15 amino acids. The CDR3 region has the DNA TGTGCCAGCAGCCAACATGGAAGCTCTGGAAACACCATATATTTT. Amino acid sequence: CASSQHGSSGNTIYF.

V and J are TRBV25-1 and TRBJ2-2; TRBD1 aligns across 8 bases. The trim removed 3 bases at V and 6 bases at J, leaving 9 bases unmatched. This CDR3 is 16 amino acids long. CDR1 is MGHDK and CDR2 is SYGVNS in the germline V gene. DNA for the CDR3: TGTGCCAGCAGTGACGACAGGACAGGGTACTCCGGGGAGCTGTTTTTT. Its translation is CASSDDRTGYSGELFF.

This clone showed up just a few times. V gene TRBV5-1 combines with J gene TRBJ2-5; D is uncertain. The CDR3 has 14 residues. Germline loops: CDR1 SGHRS, CDR2 YFSETQ. Trimming pared 1 base from V and 2 bases from J, leaving 9 bases between. The CDR3 reads CASSLRAAQETQYF. The CDR3 nucleotides read TGCGCCAGCAGCTTGAGGGCAGCACAAGAGACCCAGTACTTC.

This rearrangement joins TRBV7-8 to TRBJ2-7; D is possibly TRBD2 (5 bases). Germline V gene lookup returns CDR1 SGHVS and CDR2 FQNEAQ. Trimming took 1 base from V and 3 from J, leaving 13 bases between them. The CDR3 runs 15 residues. The CDR3 loop reads CASSLGSSGLYEQYF. DNA of the CDR3: TGTGCCAGCAGCTTAGGATCCAGCGGTCTCTACGAGCAGTACTTC.

This clone was seen once. The chain uses TRBV10-2 and TRBJ1-3, with D uncertain. This CDR3 has 14 residues. With 4 bases removed from V and 4 bases from J, the gap between germline ends came to 11 bases. Germline V lookup: CDR1 WSHSY, CDR2 SAAADI. CDR3 in DNA: TGCGCCAGCAGTGGTTTCTTACGGGGAAACACCATATATTTT. As protein: CASSGFLRGNTIYF.

This sequence joins TRBV27 and TRBJ2-7, with D possibly being TRBD1 or TRBD2 (6 bases each). V was shortened by 3 bases and J by 8 bases, with 17 bases between the two germline ends. The CDR3 length is 14 residues. Germline V gene data show CDR1 as MNHEY and CDR2 as SMNVEV (reference sequence). Here the CDR3 reads CASSLYGGQGQQYF. The CDR3 coding sequence is TGTGCCAGCAGTTTGTACGGGGGCCAGGGGCAGCAGTACTTC.

The chain combines TRBV19 with TRBJ2-1; D unclear. Germline V gene data show CDR1 as LNHDA and CDR2 as SQIVND (reference sequence). This CDR3 region has 11 residues. The V end lost 10 bases, the J end lost 5 bases, and 9 bases lay between the germline ends. CDR3 DNA: TGTGCCACCATTTCTCACAATGAGCAGTTCTTC. Its translation is CATISHNEQFF.

The chain links TRBV10-3 to TRBJ1-6; TRBD1 aligns across 11 bases. CDR1 is ENHRY, CDR2 SYGVKD, per germline. Trimming took 4 bases from V and 10 from J; bases not matched to a gene: 9. This CDR3 comprises 16 residues. Here the CDR3 DNA reads TGTGCCATCAGTGGGACAGGGGGCTTAGCGGAATCACCCCTCCACTTT. This codes for CAISGTGGLAESPLHF.

This chain connects TRBV5-1 to TRBJ2-7; 13 positions agree with TRBD2. The trim removed 5 bases at V and 2 bases at J, leaving 1 base unmatched. CDR1 and CDR2 from the germline V gene are SGHRS and YFSETQ. The CDR3 sequence is 14 residues long. The CDR3 nucleotides are TGCGCCAGCAGACTAGCGGGAGGGCCCTACGAGCAGTACTTC. This gives the protein CASRLAGGPYEQYF.

CDR3 bases: TGTGCCAGCAGCGCAACAGGGGGGAGCGAGCAGTACTTC. Residues: CASSATGGSEQYF. The gene calls are TRBV5-6 and TRBJ2-7; 8 bases map to TRBD1. The CDR3 has 13 amino acids. V was clipped by 4 bases and J by 6 bases; unmatched bases: 6. Germline CDR1 is SGHDT and CDR2 is YYEEEE.

The chain couples TRBV2 to TRBJ2-3; no clear D. Deletions cut 6 bases from V and 4 bases from J, with 5 bases between. There are 11 residues in the CDR3. Germline CDR1 SNHLY, CDR2 FYNNEI. CDR3 residues: CASRGPDTQYF. The DNA of the CDR3 is TGTGCCAGCAGAGGGCCAGATACGCAGTATTTT.

The chain has TRBV28 and TRBJ2-1, with D unresolved. This CDR3 is built from 14 residues. V gave up 3 bases and J gave up 6 bases, with 12 bases separating them. CDR1 is MDHEN and CDR2 is SYDVKM in the germline V gene. The DNA of the CDR3 is TGTGCCAGCAGTTTGGCCGGGTACGGCAATGAGCAGTTCTTC. As protein: CASSLAGYGNEQFF.

The chain combines TRBV2 with TRBJ1-3; D is unresolved. From germline, CDR1 is SNHLY and CDR2 FYNNEI. V was pared by 4 bases and J by 0 bases, with 10 bases between. CDR3 length: 15 amino acids. The CDR3 DNA reads as TGTGCCAGCAGTGTCGACGGAGGCTCTGGAAACACCATATATTTT. As protein: CASSVDGGSGNTIYF.

The J gene is TRBJ2-7, the V gene TRBV7-3; D not resolved. V lost 2 bases and J lost 2, with 13 bases in between. This CDR3 region has 15 residues. The germline V gene encodes CDR1 SGHTA and CDR2 FQGTGA. The CDR3, as DNA: TGTGCCAGCAGCTTAGCTCCAGGACCAACCTACGAGCAGTACTTC. It translates to CASSLAPGPTYEQYF.

The chain uses TRBV2 and TRBJ1-1; D perhaps matches TRBD1 (5 bases). Germline CDR1 and CDR2: SNHLY and FYNNEI. The CDR3 length is 15 residues. Trimming removed 5 bases at V and 9 bases at J, with 22 bases between. The CDR3 nucleotides read TGTGCCAGCAGTTCTACGGGACTGGGCGCGGGAAAAGCTTTCTTT. Translation: CASSSTGLGAGKAFF.

The CDR3: CASSTLAGSYEQYF. The CDR3 DNA is TGTGCCAGTAGTACTTTAGCGGGCAGCTACGAGCAGTACTTC. The chain employs TRBV19 and TRBJ2-7, with 7 bases that match TRBD2. Losses at the gene ends were 4 bases for V and 3 bases for J; bases not matched to a gene: 6. CDR1 and CDR2 (germline): LNHDA, SQIVND (reference sequence). The CDR3 has 14 residues.

This chain connects TRBV5-1 to TRBJ2-7; 10 positions match TRBD2. CDR1 SGHRS and CDR2 YFSETQ come from the germline V gene. Trimming took 4 bases from V and 0 from J; bases not matched to a gene: 10. This CDR3 contains 17 residues. The CDR3 reads CASSHGPSGSFSYEQYF. The CDR3 DNA sequence: TGCGCCAGCAGCCATGGGCCTAGCGGGAGTTTCTCCTACGAGCAGTACTTC.

CDR3 bases: TGTGCCAGTAGTATGCAAGGGATCTTCGGCTACACCTTC. Translation gives CASSMQGIFGYTF. The rearrangement joins TRBV19 to TRBJ1-2, with no clear D. Trimming stripped 3 bases from V and 8 bases from J, with 13 bases between. This CDR3 is 13 amino acids long. CDR1 is LNHDA, CDR2 SQIVND, per germline (reference sequence).

Comments on this clone: Sequence at one end of the junction differs from germline and may be a read error. The rearrangement uses TRBV10-3 and TRBJ1-2; no clear D gene. Germline V gene lookup returns CDR1 ENHRY and CDR2 SYGVKD. CDR3 length: 12 residues. CDR3 in amino acids: CAISESNGRPDF. The CDR3 DNA sequence: TGTGCCATCAGTGAGTCTAACGGCAGACCGGACTTC.

This chain joins TRBV7-2 and TRBJ2-5; 8 bases agree with TRBD1. Germline values: CDR1 SGHTA, CDR2 FQGNSA. The CDR3 is made up of 14 amino acids. J gave up 4 bases and V 4 bases, and 5 bases lay outside the gene matches. In DNA, the CDR3 is TGTGCCAGCAGCTCGCGGACAGGGCGAGAGACCCAGTACTTC. Its protein product is CASSSRTGRETQYF.

This sequence joins TRBV30 and TRBJ1-1; a weak D match, TRBD1 (5 bases). The length of the CDR3 is 13 residues. Deletions cut 1 base from V and 4 bases from J, with 10 bases between. Looked up from germline, CDR1 is GTSNPN and CDR2 is SVGIG (reference sequence). The CDR3 nucleotides read TGTGCCTGGAGTGCCCGGGGGGGCACTGAAGCTTTCTTT. Its protein is CAWSARGGTEAFF.

The V gene is TRBV5-5, the J gene TRBJ2-7; TRBD2 matches 9 bases. This CDR3 region has 16 residues. Germline loops: CDR1 SGHKS, CDR2 YYEKEE (reference sequence). V was pared by 4 bases and J by 7 bases, with 15 bases of the junction left unmatched. This CDR3 is CASSPEGGRVLGEQYF. As DNA, the CDR3 is TGTGCCAGCAGCCCCGAAGGCGGGAGGGTCTTGGGAGAGCAGTACTTC.

This clone was detected only a few times. The J gene is TRBJ2-1, the V gene TRBV7-2; 9 nucleotides align to TRBD2. V was pared by 1 base and J by 0 bases, with 4 bases of the junction left unmatched. This CDR3 contains 17 residues. Per the germline V gene, CDR1 is SGHTA and CDR2 is FQGNSA. As DNA, the CDR3 is TGTGCCAGCAGCTTAGGCGGTAGCGGGAGCTCCTACAATGAGCAGTTCTTC. Protein: CASSLGGSGSSYNEQFF.

The chain recombines TRBV18 with TRBJ2-7; maybe TRBD2 (5 bases). V lost 3 bases and J 6 bases, leaving 12 bases between the germline ends. CDR3 length: 13 amino acids. Germline V CDR1 and CDR2: KGHSH, LQKENI. The CDR3, as DNA: TGTGCCAGCTCACCTGCTAGAGAGGGCGAGCAGTACTTC. Translating gives CASSPAREGEQYF. Variable domain in full (rest from reference TRBV18 and TRBJ2-7): NAGVMQNPRHLVRRRGQEARLRCSPMKGHSHVYWYRQLPEEGLKFMVYLQKENIIDESGMPKERFSAEFPKEGPSILRIQQVVRGDSAAYFCASSPAREGEQYFGPGTRLTVT.

The V gene is TRBV29-1, the J gene TRBJ1-3, with no clear D. Germline loops: CDR1 SQVTM, CDR2 ANQGSEA. The CDR3 totals 16 residues. The V end lost 6 bases, the J end lost 0 bases, and 18 bases lay between the germline ends. This chain's CDR3 is CSVKATGTSSGNTIYF. The CDR3 region has the DNA TGCAGCGTCAAAGCGACGGGTACTAGCTCTGGAAACACCATATATTTT.

J is TRBJ2-2 and V is TRBV7-3; TRBD2 aligns across 7 bases. Germline CDR1 SGHTA, CDR2 FQGTGA. V dropped 1 base and J dropped 2; count of bases not matched to a gene: 4. This CDR3 contains 16 residues. CDR3 residues: CASSLNQRGNTGELFF. CDR3 nucleotides: TGTGCCAGCAGCTTAAACCAGCGGGGTAACACCGGGGAGCTGTTTTTT.

This clone was seen a few times. The chain couples TRBV5-4 to TRBJ1-2; 8 bases map to TRBD1. The V gene end was trimmed by 4 bases and the J gene end by 8 bases; junction bases not matched to a gene: 13. The CDR3 is made up of 15 amino acids. Germline CDR1 is SGHNT and CDR2 is YYREEE (reference sequence). This CDR3 reads CASSPESRGRGGYTF. CDR3 DNA sequence: TGTGCCAGCAGCCCGGAAAGCAGGGGGCGGGGAGGCTACACCTTC.